This TCR beta chain was recovered during a study of low-dose radiotherapy and immunotherapy resistance in tumors. About this clonotype: A far more abundant clone sits one base away, making this likely a read error.

Time point indicated: after trial treatment. The treatment denotes: LDRT plus nivolumab, ipilimumab, low-dose cyclophosphamide and aspirin (RACIN trial). CDR1 and CDR2 from the germline V gene are MNHEY and SVGAGI. The CDR3 covers 14 residues. cDNA synthesis used a TRAV/TRBV-specific primer set for both chains. With a constant-region primer and a V-primer adapter, TCRs were subjected to around 18 PCR cycles of amplification. The mRNA which had been isolated was amplified by in vitro transcription. TCRdb called the reads again in MiXCR, with one record for every CDR3 protein. Seen here are under 90,000 distinct CDR3 sequences, 15% to 20% observed once, and the top ten hold approximately 1.5%.

The chain employs TRBV6-5 and TRBJ2-3; tentatively, D is TRBD2 (5 bases). The sequences come from PBMCs, collected after low-dose radiotherapy plus immunotherapy. This clonotype was obtained from a male donor with prostate cancer. CDR3 nucleotides: TGTGTCACTCTACTAGTCCCTTCCACAGATACGCAGTATTTT. It specifies CVTLLVPSTDTQYF.